A single sample is the source of the 29 T cell receptor beta chains below, sequenced in a study of CD8 T cell repertoires and HIV-1 epitope variants. These receptors' antigens are unknown. Repertoires were generated with immunoSEQ multiplex PCR, while TCRdb's copy carries only in-frame clones and drops some. The table lists some 4,000 clones, around 57% of them singletons, with 35% to 55% in the top ten. Sequenced material: cultured CD8+ T cells derived from PBMCs. These receptors were obtained from a male donor with HIV.

V and J are TRBV6-6 and TRBJ1-2; D is ambiguous. This CDR3 contains 13 residues. Looked up from germline, CDR1 is MNHNY and CDR2 is SVGAGI (reference sequence). V was cut by 2 bases and J by 3 bases, with 7 bases left in between. The CDR3 protein is CASSYPGDYGYTF. In DNA form, the CDR3 reads TGTGCCAGCAGTTACCCAGGAGACTATGGCTACACCTTC.

This clone was detected a few times. The V call is TRBV25-1, the J call TRBJ1-2, with D possibly TRBD1 on 6 matching bases. V was trimmed by 2 bases and J by 8 bases, leaving 12 bases between them. The CDR3 totals 13 residues. From germline, CDR1 is MGHDK and CDR2 SYGVNS. The CDR3 reads CASSEPPGDGYTF. CDR3 bases: TGTGCCAGCAGTGAACCCCCAGGGGACGGCTACACCTTC.

The chain recombines TRBV5-6 with TRBJ1-3; D is possibly TRBD1 (5 bases). Trimming shortened V by 0 bases and J by 0 bases, and 10 bases separated the two germline ends. The CDR3 is made up of 16 amino acids. CDR1 and CDR2 (germline): SGHDT, YYEEEE. Written as DNA, the CDR3 is TGTGCCAGCAGCTTGGGGGGCACGACCTCTGGAAACACCATATATTTT. Translation gives CASSLGGTTSGNTIYF.

The rearrangement joins TRBV28 to TRBJ2-1; 7 nucleotides agree with TRBD2. The CDR3 length is 15 residues. The J segment lost 4 bases and the V segment lost 4 bases, leaving 7 bases of the junction unmatched. Germline-derived CDR1 and CDR2 are MDHEN and SYDVKM. In nucleotides, the CDR3 is TGTGCCAGCAGTTGGGGCGGGAGTACGTACAATGAGCAGTTCTTC. Its translation: CASSWGGSTYNEQFF.

The rearrangement joins TRBV7-6 to TRBJ2-1; 8 nucleotides match TRBD1. V lost 1 base to trimming and J lost 6 bases; unmatched junction nucleotides: 26. Germline V gene data show CDR1 as SGHVS and CDR2 as FNYEAQ. This CDR3 spans 22 amino acids. In nucleotides, the CDR3 is TGTGCCAGCAGCTTAGTTCCAGGGGGCAGGGCCTCGCCCCTCACGCCCCTCAATGAGCAGTTCTTC. Protein: CASSLVPGGRASPLTPLNEQFF.

The V gene is TRBV2, the J gene TRBJ2-1; D gene unclear. Germline loops: CDR1 SNHLY, CDR2 FYNNEI. The CDR3 totals 14 residues. V gave up 0 bases and J gave up 3 bases, with 6 bases separating them. The CDR3 loop reads CASSEAGGYNEQFF. The CDR3 DNA is TGTGCCAGCAGTGAAGCGGGCGGCTACAATGAGCAGTTCTTC.

V usage is TRBV30 and J usage is TRBJ2-1, with D hard to call. V was cut by 5 bases and J by 9 bases, with 11 bases left in between. The CDR3 covers 11 residues. Germline V CDR1 and CDR2: GTSNPN, SVGIG (reference sequence). CDR3 nucleotides: TGTGCCTGGGAGGTGGAAAGTGAGCAGTTCTTC. It specifies CAWEVESEQFF.

The chain employs TRBV9 and TRBJ1-1; TRBD1 matches at 9 bases. Germline V gene sequence: CDR1 SGDLS, CDR2 YYNGEE. The CDR3 sequence is 15 residues long. The junction had 9 bases not matched to a gene; V was cut back by 3 bases and J by 6 bases. The CDR3 nucleotides read TGTGCCAGCAGCGCCATGGGACAGGGCGCCCCTGAAGCTTTCTTT. Encoded protein: CASSAMGQGAPEAFF.

The chain uses TRBV28 and TRBJ2-7, with 11 bases aligning to TRBD2. The CDR3 spans 15 residues. Germline trimming cut 2 bases from V and 5 bases from J; bases unmatched to any gene: 5. Germline CDR1 is MDHEN and CDR2 is SYDVKM. The CDR3 is CASSLPTSGIDEQYF. The CDR3 nucleotides read TGTGCCAGCAGTTTACCGACTAGCGGGATAGACGAGCAGTACTTC.

The rearrangement links TRBV27 to TRBJ2-1; tentative D call: TRBD2 (5 bases). This CDR3 contains 16 residues. V shed 2 bases and J shed 0 bases, with 11 bases lying between them. Germline V gives CDR1 MNHEY, CDR2 SMNVEV (reference sequence). The CDR3 DNA sequence: TGTGCCAGCAGTTTAAGCGGATCGAGCTCCTACAATGAGCAGTTCTTC. It specifies CASSLSGSSSYNEQFF.

This clone was seen once. The chain links TRBV29-1 to TRBJ2-5; a possible D gene is TRBD1 (6 bases). Trimming removed 0 bases from V and 3 bases from J, with 14 bases in between. The CDR3 extends over 15 amino acids. The germline CDR1 and CDR2 sequences are SQVTM and ANQGSEA. The CDR3 coding sequence is TGCAGCGTTGAAGATCTTAATGAGGGGGAAGAGACCCAGTACTTC. Its protein is CSVEDLNEGEETQYF. Looking up the rest from reference TRBV29-1 and TRBJ2-5 gives the full variable domain: SAVISQKPSRDICQRGTSLTIQCQVDSQVTMMFWYRQQPGQSLTLIATANQGSEATYESGFVIDKFPISRPNLTFSTLTVSNMSPEDSSIYLCSVEDLNEGEETQYFGPGTRLLVL.

The chain is built from TRBV6-4 and TRBJ2-2, with no clear D. The V end was cut by 2 bases, the J end by 1 base, with 2 bases between. The germline V gene encodes CDR1 MRHNA and CDR2 SNTAGT. The CDR3 has 13 residues. CDR3 loop: CASSDRNTGELFF. The CDR3 DNA follows: TGTGCCAGCAGTGACAGGAACACCGGGGAGCTGTTTTTT.

The chain uses TRBV4-3 and TRBJ1-4; no firm D call. Germline loops: CDR1 LGHNA, CDR2 YSLEER. V lost 0 bases and J 11 bases, leaving 7 bases between the germline ends. CDR3 length: 12 residues. The chain's CDR3 is CASSQDGDKLFF. The CDR3 DNA is TGCGCCAGCAGCCAAGATGGAGACAAACTGTTTTTT.

This clone appeared a few times. This chain joins TRBV5-4 and TRBJ1-1; TRBD1 matches at 9 bases. The junction had 7 bases not matched to a gene; V was cut back by 0 bases and J by 4 bases. Germline V lookup: CDR1 SGHNT, CDR2 YYREEE (reference sequence). The CDR3 consists of 16 residues. The CDR3 region has the DNA TGTGCCAGCAGCTTGGGTCGGGGGGACAGGGTCACTGAAGCTTTCTTT. This encodes CASSLGRGDRVTEAFF.

The rearrangement uses TRBV11-1 and TRBJ1-1, with 8 nucleotides matching TRBD1. The V gene's germline CDR1 is SGHAT and CDR2 FQDESV (reference sequence). The CDR3 length is 15 residues. V lost 4 bases to trimming and J lost 1 base; unmatched junction nucleotides: 5. The CDR3 sequence: CASSYSTGANTEAFF. CDR3 coding DNA: TGTGCCAGCAGCTATTCGACAGGGGCGAACACTGAAGCTTTCTTT.

V gene TRBV5-4 combines with J gene TRBJ1-6; D perhaps matches TRBD1 (5 bases). The V end lost 2 bases, the J end lost 7 bases, and 10 bases lay between the germline ends. This CDR3 comprises 14 residues. CDR1 and CDR2 (germline): SGHNT, YYREEE (reference sequence). The DNA of the CDR3 is TGTGCCAGCAGCTTCCAGGGTGGCAATTCACCCCTCCACTTT. Translation gives CASSFQGGNSPLHF.

J is TRBJ2-1 and V is TRBV15, with 8 bases fitting TRBD1. The CDR3 sequence is 16 residues long. Germline CDR1 reads LNHNV; CDR2 reads YYDKDF (reference sequence). The V gene end was trimmed by 4 bases and the J gene end by 5 bases; junction bases not matched to a gene: 10. The CDR3 sequence: CATSITTGVVDNEQFF. The CDR3 DNA reads as TGTGCCACCAGCATTACGACAGGGGTTGTGGACAATGAGCAGTTCTTC.

There are a few counts of this clone. V usage is TRBV6-1 and J usage is TRBJ1-1, with TRBD1 matching 8 bases. Looked up from germline, CDR1 is MNHNS and CDR2 is SASEGT. After removal of 4 bases from V and 0 bases from J, the junction contained 13 bases not matched to a gene. This CDR3 has 18 residues. The CDR3 loop is CASSGAETGEDMNTEAFF. Here the CDR3 DNA reads TGTGCCAGCAGTGGAGCAGAGACAGGGGAGGATATGAACACTGAAGCTTTCTTT.

The chain joins TRBV7-2 to TRBJ2-5, with TRBD1 matching 7 bases. The CDR3 has 12 amino acids. Germline trimming cut 5 bases from V and 4 bases from J; bases unmatched to any gene: 1. Looked up from germline, CDR1 is SGHTA and CDR2 is FQGNSA. Here the CDR3 DNA reads TGTGCCAGCAGCCGGACAGGAGAGACCCAGTACTTC. It yields the protein CASSRTGETQYF.

The genes are TRBV2 and TRBJ2-1, with TRBD2 identical over 8 bases. The germline CDR1 and CDR2 sequences are SNHLY and FYNNEI. V lost 6 bases and J lost 5; bases outside the gene matches: 9. The CDR3 covers 15 residues. The CDR3 here is CASRGLELADNEQFF. The DNA for the CDR3 is TGTGCCAGCAGGGGTTTGGAACTAGCGGACAATGAGCAGTTCTTC.

V usage is TRBV6-6 and J usage is TRBJ2-7; 7 nucleotides align to TRBD1. Germline CDR1 is MNHNY and CDR2 is SVGAGI (reference sequence). V gave up 2 bases and J gave up 5 bases; unmatched junction bases: 3. This CDR3 comprises 13 residues. CDR3 sequence: CASSYQGVNEQYF. For the CDR3, the DNA is TGTGCCAGCAGTTACCAGGGGGTGAACGAGCAGTACTTC.

The genes are TRBV19 and TRBJ1-6, with TRBD1 identical over 7 bases. V trimming: 5 bases; J trimming: 5 bases; junction bases outside the gene matches: 3. Germline loops: CDR1 LNHDA, CDR2 SQIVND (reference sequence). The CDR3 is 14 amino acids. CDR3 sequence: CASSGTADNSPLHF. For the CDR3, the DNA is TGTGCCAGTAGTGGGACAGCAGATAATTCACCCCTCCACTTT.

The J gene is TRBJ2-3, the V gene TRBV28; 10 bases are a match to TRBD2. CDR3 size: 15 residues. The germline CDR1 and CDR2 sequences are MDHEN and SYDVKM. V trimming: 2 bases; J trimming: 5 bases; junction bases outside the gene matches: 4. The CDR3: CASSLSGGAEDTQYF. CDR3 sequence (DNA): TGTGCCAGCAGTTTAAGCGGGGGGGCGGAAGATACGCAGTATTTT. The full variable domain, completed using reference TRBV28 and TRBJ2-3, is DVKVTQSSRYLVKRTGEKVFLECVQDMDHENMFWYRQDPGLGLRLIYFSYDVKMKEKGDIPEGYSVSREKKERFSLILESASTNQTSMYLCASSLSGGAEDTQYFGPGTRLTVL.

The J gene is TRBJ2-3, the V gene TRBV9; D may be TRBD2 (6 bases). The V and J ends lost 0 bases and 5 bases respectively, with 10 bases between them. The CDR3 covers 14 residues. The germline V gene encodes CDR1 SGDLS and CDR2 YYNGEE. CDR3 DNA: TGTGCCAGCAGCGTAGAATCCGGGGGAGATACGCAGTATTTT. Translated: CASSVESGGDTQYF.

This rearrangement joins TRBV13 to TRBJ2-4; 13 bases align to TRBD2. Germline CDR1 reads PRHDT; CDR2 reads FYEKMQ (reference sequence). Trimming removed 4 bases from V and 1 base from J; junction bases left unmatched: 7. The CDR3 loop spans 18 amino acids. The CDR3 sequence is CASSSRTSGRVAKNIQYF. The DNA for the CDR3 is TGTGCCAGCAGCTCACGGACTAGCGGGAGAGTGGCCAAAAACATTCAGTACTTC.

This chain joins TRBV4-2 and TRBJ2-7; D might be TRBD1 (5 bases). The CDR3 loop spans 14 amino acids. V gave up 1 base and J gave up 0 bases, with 7 bases separating them. Germline V gene sequence: CDR1 LGHNA, CDR2 YNFKEQ. Here the CDR3 reads CASSQAGNSYEQYF. The CDR3 coding sequence is TGTGCCAGCAGCCAAGCAGGGAACTCCTACGAGCAGTACTTC.

This chain connects TRBV7-9 to TRBJ1-6; possible D gene TRBD1, 5 bases. Germline loops: CDR1 SEHNR, CDR2 FQNEAQ (reference sequence). The V gene lost 5 bases and the J gene lost 0 bases, with 14 bases spanning the gap. There are 17 residues in the CDR3. The CDR3 DNA follows: TGTGCCAGCAGCCCGAGACAGAGGAGCTCCTATAATTCACCCCTCCACTTT. Translation gives CASSPRQRSSYNSPLHF.

The chain is built from TRBV5-6 and TRBJ2-3; TRBD1 matches 9 bases. The germline V gene encodes CDR1 SGHDT and CDR2 YYEEEE. V shed 2 bases and J 4 bases; nucleotides not matched to a gene: 8. The CDR3 covers 16 residues. The CDR3 DNA follows: TGTGCCAGCAGCTTCGGGACAGGGCTTCTTGCAGATACGCAGTATTTT. Translated: CASSFGTGLLADTQYF.

This sequence joins TRBV19 and TRBJ1-1; D possibly corresponds to TRBD1 (5 bases). The germline CDR1 and CDR2 sequences are LNHDA and SQIVND (reference sequence). The V gene lost 4 bases and the J gene lost 1 base, with 10 bases spanning the gap. CDR3 length: 14 amino acids. DNA of the CDR3: TGTGCCAGTAGTACAGGGATACGGAACACTGAAGCTTTCTTT. It translates to CASSTGIRNTEAFF. Full variable domain (outside the CDR3, taken from reference TRBV19 and TRBJ1-1): DGGITQSPKYLFRKEGQNVTLSCEQNLNHDAMYWYRQDPGQGLRLIYYSQIVNDFQKGDIAEGYSVSREKKESFPLTVTSAQKNPTAFYLCASSTGIRNTEAFFGQGTRLTVV.